This passage covers 4 T cell receptor beta chains from one sample sequenced in a study of T cells expressing NK-cell markers. For each CDR3 protein, TCRdb gives one entry from its re-call of the 5' RACE reads, without DNA. The sample has 150,000 to 180,000 distinct CDR3 sequences. Sequencing used blood T cells: a sorted CD56 or NKG2C T cell subset, CD4+ or CD8+ T cells, or bulk PBMC T cells (not recorded which). These receptors were taken from a woman aged 45 to 65 in good health.

The rearrangement links TRBV15 to TRBJ2-7; without DNA, the TCRdb call of TRBD2 cannot be checked. The CDR3 spans 13 residues. Germline loops: CDR1 LNHNV, CDR2 YYDKDF (reference sequence). CDR3: CATSIDGGSEQYF.

V and J are TRBV7-9 and TRBJ2-1; TCRdb selects TRBD2, and the lack of DNA leaves this call unchecked. In germline, CDR1 is SEHNR, CDR2 FQNEAQ (reference sequence). The CDR3 has 15 residues. CDR3 residues: CASSWNSGTYNEQFF.

The chain couples TRBV24-1 to TRBJ1-5. CDR1 is KGHDR and CDR2 is SFDVKD in the germline V gene. CDR3 length: 15 amino acids. The CDR3 sequence is CATSEGNWGNQPQHF.

This rearrangement joins TRBV11-1 to TRBJ2-1; TCRdb proposes TRBD2, but this gene call is untestable without DNA. The CDR3 is 16 amino acids. CDR1 and CDR2 from the germline V gene are SGHAT and FQDESV (reference sequence). CDR3 region: CASSLIGLAGVNEQFF.